These 9 T cell receptor beta chains share one sample of origin, sequenced in a study of blood T cell repertoires in COVID-19 (dated by TCRdb to 2018 to 2020). Receptor libraries were prepared by the immunoSEQ multiplex PCR assay. This immuneACCESS table, as held by TCRdb, lists in-frame sequences with V and J called but not all clones. Of the missing ones, under half trace to an unresolved V gene in checked studies; the others have no known cause. The sample includes hundreds of thousands of clones, with about 89% observed a single time. Jointly, the top ten make up less than 1.6% of the sample. The sequencing sample was made of peripheral blood. The source of these receptors is a woman aged 40 to 55 who had recovered from COVID-19.

The rearrangement uses TRBV7-2 and TRBJ1-6, with 9 bases aligning to TRBD1. The CDR3 length is 15 residues. CDR1 and CDR2 (germline): SGHTA, FQGNSA. With V trimmed by 4 bases and J by 7 bases, 5 bases remained unmatched. Written as DNA, the CDR3 is TGTGCCAGCAGCTCGGACAGGGGTTCGAATTCACCCCTCCACTTT. Translation gives CASSSDRGSNSPLHF. The whole variable domain, filled in from reference TRBV7-2 and TRBJ1-6, reads GAGVSQSPSNKVTEKGKDVELRCDPISGHTALYWYRQSLGQGLEFLIYFQGNSAPDKSGLPSDRFSAERTGGSVSTLTIQRTQQEDSAVYLCASSSDRGSNSPLHFGNGTRLTVT.

V gene TRBV7-9 combines with J gene TRBJ2-1; D is perhaps TRBD2 (5 bases). Trimming took off 5 bases at V and 5 bases at J, with 10 bases between the two ends. The germline gives CDR1 SEHNR, CDR2 FQNEAQ (reference sequence). The CDR3 runs to 13 residues. The CDR3 reads CASSDGLHNEQFF. The CDR3 bases are TGTGCCAGCAGCGATGGACTCCACAATGAGCAGTTCTTC.

This clone was counted a single time. V usage is TRBV9 and J usage is TRBJ2-7, with 9 positions matching TRBD1. Trimming cost V 3 bases and J 4 bases; bases outside gene matches: 5. Looked up from germline, CDR1 is SGDLS and CDR2 is YYNGEE. The CDR3 runs 14 residues. CDR3 sequence reads: CASSAGQGRYEQYF. Here the CDR3 DNA reads TGTGCCAGCAGCGCAGGACAGGGGCGGTACGAGCAGTACTTC.

This chain connects TRBV18 to TRBJ1-1; D is undetermined. The CDR3 has 14 residues. Germline loops: CDR1 KGHSH, CDR2 LQKENI. The germline V and J ends were trimmed by 3 bases and 3 bases, with 11 bases remaining between them. CDR3: CASSPASTDTEAFF. CDR3 nucleotides: TGTGCCAGCTCACCCGCAAGTACAGACACTGAAGCTTTCTTT.

The V call is TRBV2, the J call TRBJ1-2, with 7 bases that match TRBD1. This CDR3 region has 14 residues. From germline, CDR1 is SNHLY and CDR2 FYNNEI. V shed 4 bases and J 0 bases; nucleotides not matched to a gene: 2. The CDR3 is CASSVTGTNYGYTF. CDR3 DNA sequence: TGTGCCAGCAGTGTGACAGGGACTAACTATGGCTACACCTTC.

The chain links TRBV15 to TRBJ2-1; a possible D gene is TRBD1 (5 bases). Germline values: CDR1 LNHNV, CDR2 YYDKDF (reference sequence). V gave up 4 bases and J gave up 5 bases, with 15 bases separating them. The CDR3 sequence is 15 residues long. CDR3 in DNA: TGTGCCACCAGCATACCGGTCAAAGGGGACAATGAGCAGTTCTTC. This translates into CATSIPVKGDNEQFF.

This rearrangement joins TRBV11-3 to TRBJ2-7; 7 nucleotides agree with TRBD1. The CDR3 has 15 residues. The trim removed 1 base at V and 7 bases at J, leaving 10 bases unmatched. Germline V gene data show CDR1 as SGHNT and CDR2 as YENEEA. CDR3 region: CASSLAAEGAEEQYF. The CDR3 nucleotides are TGTGCCAGCAGCTTAGCGGCTGAGGGGGCGGAAGAGCAGTACTTC.

The chain employs TRBV6-2 or TRBV6-3 and TRBJ2-5; 9 nucleotides line up with TRBD2. CDR1 MNHEY and CDR2 SVGEGT come from the germline V gene. V lost 6 bases to trimming and J lost 2 bases; unmatched junction nucleotides: 4. This CDR3 spans 14 amino acids. CDR3 loop: CASRPSGTQETQYF. As DNA, the CDR3 is TGTGCCAGCAGGCCTAGCGGGACTCAAGAGACCCAGTACTTC.

The table lists this clone with a count of one. Germline and junction disagree at one end, which may indicate a read error. J is TRBJ1-1 and V is TRBV5-1; no clear D gene. Germline CDR1 SGHRS, CDR2 YFSETQ. This CDR3 is built from 14 residues. The CDR3 region has the DNA TGCGCCAGCAGCTTGCTAGGCCGTAACCCTGAGGCTTTCTTT. As protein: CASSLLGRNPEAFF.